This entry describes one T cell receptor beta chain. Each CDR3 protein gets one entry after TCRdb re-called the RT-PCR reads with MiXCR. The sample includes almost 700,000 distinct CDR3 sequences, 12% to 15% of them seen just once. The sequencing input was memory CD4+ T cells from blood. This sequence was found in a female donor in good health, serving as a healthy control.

This CDR3 reads CSARPTGRGTGELFF. DNA for the CDR3: TGCAGTGCTAGACCGACAGGGCGTGGGACCGGGGAGCTGTTTTTT. The rearrangement joins TRBV20-1 to TRBJ2-2, with 7 bases matching TRBD1. CDR1 is DFQATT and CDR2 is SNEGSKA in the germline V gene (reference sequence). This CDR3 contains 15 residues. J gave up 5 bases and V 2 bases, and 8 bases lay outside the gene matches.